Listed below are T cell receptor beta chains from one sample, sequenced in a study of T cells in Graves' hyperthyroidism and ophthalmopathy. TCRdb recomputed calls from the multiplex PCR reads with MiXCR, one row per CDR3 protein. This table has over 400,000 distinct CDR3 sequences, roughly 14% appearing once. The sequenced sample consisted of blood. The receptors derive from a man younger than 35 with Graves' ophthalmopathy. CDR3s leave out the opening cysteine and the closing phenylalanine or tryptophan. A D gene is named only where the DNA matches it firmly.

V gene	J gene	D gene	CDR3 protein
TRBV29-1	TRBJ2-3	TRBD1	SVGQGESTDTQY
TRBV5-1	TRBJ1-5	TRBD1	ASRPGQANQPQH
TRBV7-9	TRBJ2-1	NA	ASSLPLQESSYNEQF
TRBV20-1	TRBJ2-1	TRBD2	SARDGTNDRGEQF
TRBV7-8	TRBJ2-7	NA	ASSLADRPAYEQY
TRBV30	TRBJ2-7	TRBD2	AWTSSGTGEQY
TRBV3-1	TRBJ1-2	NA	ASSSGHSGYT
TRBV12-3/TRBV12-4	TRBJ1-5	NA	ASSLMSGGNSNQPQH
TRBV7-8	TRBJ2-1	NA	ASSLARVYYEQF
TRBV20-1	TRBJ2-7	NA	SASGGETYEQY
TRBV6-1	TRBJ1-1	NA	ASSWGGAGDTEAF
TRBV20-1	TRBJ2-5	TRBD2	SARVWASGGQETQY
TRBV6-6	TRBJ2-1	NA	ASSYSSGFNEQF
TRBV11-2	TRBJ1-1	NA	ASSETGRTEAF
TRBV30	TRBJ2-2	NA	AWSGTPNTGELV
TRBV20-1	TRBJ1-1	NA	SARYSGSLNTEAF
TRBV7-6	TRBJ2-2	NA	ASTRRGDSTGELF
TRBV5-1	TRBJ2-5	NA	ASSRLGGETQY
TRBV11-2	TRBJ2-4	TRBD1	ASSNSGTGLNIQY
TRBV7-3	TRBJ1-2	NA	ASSPDPLLYGYT